The 7 T cell receptor beta chains listed next were all sequenced from one sample in a study of blood T cell repertoires in COVID-19. Libraries were prepared by immunoSEQ multiplex PCR; TCRdb keeps only in-frame clonotypes and omits some of them. The table includes 90,000 to 110,000 clones, less than 90% detected once. Sequencing was done on a sample of peripheral blood. All receptors come from a woman aged 60-70 years with acute or convalescent COVID-19.

This clone was seen a handful of times. The CDR3 loop is CASSSPGEGSPLHF. CDR3 sequence (DNA): TGTGCCAGCAGTTCCCCCGGAGAGGGTTCACCCCTCCACTTT. J is TRBJ1-6 and V is TRBV6-6, with no clear D. The CDR3 length is 14 residues. Germline V gene lookup returns CDR1 MNHNY and CDR2 SVGAGI (reference sequence). Trimming took off 4 bases at V and 9 bases at J, with 13 bases between the two ends.

This rearrangement joins TRBV27 to TRBJ1-6; D may be TRBD1 (6 bases). The CDR3 sequence is 15 residues long. CDR1 is MNHEY, CDR2 SMNVEV, per germline (reference sequence). The germline V and J ends were trimmed by 2 bases and 3 bases, with 8 bases remaining between them. In nucleotides, the CDR3 is TGTGCCAGCAGTTTACAGGGGTACTATAATTCACCCCTCCACTTT. Protein product: CASSLQGYYNSPLHF.

The V and J genes are TRBV7-9 and TRBJ2-5, with 9 bases aligning to TRBD1. Germline V lookup: CDR1 SEHNR, CDR2 FQNEAQ (reference sequence). CDR3 length: 14 amino acids. Here the CDR3 reads CATAGTGKKETQYF. For the CDR3, the DNA is TGTGCAACGGCCGGGACAGGGAAAAAAGAGACCCAGTACTTC.

The rearrangement links TRBV12-3 or TRBV12-4 to TRBJ1-2; D gene uncertain. The V gene lost 0 bases and the J gene lost 8 bases, with 10 bases spanning the gap. The CDR3 is 13 residues long. The DNA of the CDR3 is TGTGCCAGCAGTTTAGCGCCCACGGGGGGCTACACCTTC. It encodes CASSLAPTGGYTF.

This clone appeared a few times. The CDR3 coding sequence is TGCAGCGGACAGACCACTGAAGCTTTCTTT. Its translation: CSGQTTEAFF. The chain couples TRBV29-1 to TRBJ1-1; a possible D gene is TRBD1 (5 bases). Trimming removed 7 bases at V and 4 bases at J, with 7 bases between. Germline values: CDR1 SQVTM, CDR2 ANQGSEA. The CDR3 is 10 residues long.

This clone was seen a few times. This chain links TRBV6-2 or TRBV6-3 with TRBJ1-1, with unresolved D. Germline loops: CDR1 MNHEY, CDR2 SVGEGT. The V gene lost 0 bases and the J gene lost 0 bases, with 11 bases spanning the gap. The CDR3 runs to 16 residues. The CDR3 DNA follows: TGTGCCAGCAGTTACTCGAGGGTGACCATGAACACTGAAGCTTTCTTT. This encodes CASSYSRVTMNTEAFF.

The V call is TRBV7-8, the J call TRBJ2-3; unclear D gene. This CDR3 is built from 17 residues. Trimming took 4 bases from V and 6 from J, leaving 23 bases between them. Germline lookup yields CDR1 SGHVS and CDR2 FQNEAQ. In DNA, the CDR3 is TGTGCCAGCAGCTCCCCCTGGGTAGCAGAGACGCACGATACGCAGTATTTT. Its protein product is CASSSPWVAETHDTQYF. Using reference TRBV7-8 and TRBJ2-3 for the parts outside the CDR3, the full variable domain is GAGVSQSPRYKVAKRGQDVALRCDPISGHVSLFWYQQALGQGPEFLTYFQNEAQLDKSGLPSDRFFAERPEGSVSTLKIQRTQQEDSAVYLCASSSPWVAETHDTQYFGPGTRLTVL.